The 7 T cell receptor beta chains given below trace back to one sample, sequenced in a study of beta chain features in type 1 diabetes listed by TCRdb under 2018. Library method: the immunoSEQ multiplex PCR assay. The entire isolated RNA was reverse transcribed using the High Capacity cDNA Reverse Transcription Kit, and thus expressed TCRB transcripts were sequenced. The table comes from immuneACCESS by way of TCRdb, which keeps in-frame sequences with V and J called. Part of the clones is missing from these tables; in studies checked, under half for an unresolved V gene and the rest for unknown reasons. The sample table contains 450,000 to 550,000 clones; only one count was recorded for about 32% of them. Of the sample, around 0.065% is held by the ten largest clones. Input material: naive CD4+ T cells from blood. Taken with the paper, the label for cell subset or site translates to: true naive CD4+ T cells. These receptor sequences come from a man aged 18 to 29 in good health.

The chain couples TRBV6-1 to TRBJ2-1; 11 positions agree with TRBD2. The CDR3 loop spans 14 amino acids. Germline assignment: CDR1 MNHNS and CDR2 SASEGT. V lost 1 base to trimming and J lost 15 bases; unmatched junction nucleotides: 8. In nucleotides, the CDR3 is TGTGCCAGCAGTGAAGTCAACCGACTAGCGGGACTGTTCTTC. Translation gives CASSEVNRLAGLFF.

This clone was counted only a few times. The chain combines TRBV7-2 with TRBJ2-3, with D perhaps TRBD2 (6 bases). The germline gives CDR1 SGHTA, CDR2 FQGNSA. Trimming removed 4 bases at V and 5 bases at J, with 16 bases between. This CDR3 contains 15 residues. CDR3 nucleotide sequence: TGTGCCAGCAGCTCACGGGGACTTCACGGAGATACGCAGTATTTT. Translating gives CASSSRGLHGDTQYF.

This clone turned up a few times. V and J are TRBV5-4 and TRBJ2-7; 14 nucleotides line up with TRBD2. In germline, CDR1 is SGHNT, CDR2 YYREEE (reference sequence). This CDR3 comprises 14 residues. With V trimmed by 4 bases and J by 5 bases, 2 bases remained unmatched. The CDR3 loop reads CASSKTSGRDEQYF. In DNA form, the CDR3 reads TGTGCCAGCAGCAAGACTAGCGGGAGGGACGAGCAGTACTTC.

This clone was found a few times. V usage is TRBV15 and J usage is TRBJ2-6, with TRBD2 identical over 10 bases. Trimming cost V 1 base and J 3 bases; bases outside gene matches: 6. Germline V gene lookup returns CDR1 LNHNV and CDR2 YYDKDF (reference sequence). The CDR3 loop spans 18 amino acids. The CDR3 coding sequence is TGTGCCACCAGCAGAGGTTTAGCGGGAGGAGGTGGGGCCAACGTCCTGACTTTC. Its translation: CATSRGLAGGGGANVLTF.

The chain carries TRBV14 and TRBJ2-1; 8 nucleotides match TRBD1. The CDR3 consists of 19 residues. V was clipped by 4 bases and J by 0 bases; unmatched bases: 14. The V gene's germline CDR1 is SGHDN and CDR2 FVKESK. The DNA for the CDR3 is TGTGCCAGCAGCCCCCCCACAGGGGGAAGGCTGAGCTCCTACAATGAGCAGTTCTTC. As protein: CASSPPTGGRLSSYNEQFF.

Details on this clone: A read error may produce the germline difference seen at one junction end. The chain's CDR3 is CASSLMEGREQYF. The CDR3 bases are TGTGCTAGCAGCTTAATGGAGGGGCGCGAGCAGTACTTC. This sequence joins TRBV7-7 and TRBJ2-7; the D gene is possibly TRBD2 (6 bases). Germline loops: CDR1 SSHAT, CDR2 FNYEAQ (reference sequence). The CDR3 has 13 amino acids.

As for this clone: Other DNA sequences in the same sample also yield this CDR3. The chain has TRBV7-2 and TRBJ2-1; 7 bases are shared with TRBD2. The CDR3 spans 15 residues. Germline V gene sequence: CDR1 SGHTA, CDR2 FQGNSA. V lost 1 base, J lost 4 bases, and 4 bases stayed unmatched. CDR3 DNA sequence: TGTGCCAGCAGCTTAGGACTAGCACTTTACAATGAGCAGTTCTTC. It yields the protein CASSLGLALYNEQFF.